The clone carrying this T cell receptor beta chain was counted a single time. These data originate in a study of control samples from healthy donors and cancer patients. Germline values: CDR1 SGHTA, CDR2 FQGNSA. The length of the CDR3 is 15 residues. J lost 6 bases, V lost 3 bases, and 10 bases had no gene match. Some clones are missing from TCRdb's copy, which holds only in-frame ones; the method was immunoSEQ multiplex PCR. The repertoire holds some 200,000 clones, with roughly 93% as singletons. The TCR originated in a man between 18 and 35 years old in good health. This chain connects TRBV7-2 to TRBJ1-1; 7 bases fit TRBD1. Sequenced sample: blood. CDR3 nucleotides: TGTGCCAGCAGCTTTAATCGGGCAGGGGGGCCTGAAGCTTTCTTT. Translating gives CASSFNRAGGPEAFF. Drawing the rest from reference TRBV7-2 and TRBJ1-1, the complete variable domain is GAGVSQSPSNKVTEKGKDVELRCDPISGHTALYWYRQSLGQGLEFLIYFQGNSAPDKSGLPSDRFSAERTGGSVSTLTIQRTQQEDSAVYLCASSFNRAGGPEAFFGQGTRLTVV.